The rows below give T cell receptor beta chains drawn from one sample of a study of blood T cell repertoires in COVID-19. Measured with immunoSEQ multiplex PCR; TCRdb has only the in-frame clones, and not every one. Among about 160,000 clones, 70% to 90% were seen once, and the ten largest hold under 7%. Sequenced input: peripheral blood. These receptor sequences come from a woman aged 45-65 years with COVID-19, enrolled during active disease. Both conserved end residues are trimmed from each CDR3.

v_call,cdr3_length,cdr3_aa
TRBV4-1,14,ASSQDIAIPSYEQY
TRBV28,13,ASRPPPPGNYGYT
TRBV7-2,14,ASSTSNRGLNEKLF
TRBV9,14,ASSSTSGGAFETQY
TRBV29-1,10,SVEDRADTQY
TRBV5-6,12,ASSLGDRGDTQY
TRBV4-1,16,ASSQQGRDRSMNTEAF
TRBV5-4,13,ASSRDSSPSYEQY
TRBV25-1,12,ASSVTGHNEKLF
TRBV9,13,ASSVVSGWNSPLH
TRBV30,10,AWSVTTKSYT
TRBV3-1/TRBV3-2,15,ASSQDTGLAGEDTQY
TRBV19,16,ASSIDRDKYRAKNIQY
TRBV6-6,12,ASKSGGNTGELF
TRBV18,12,ASSQGLNTGELF
TRBV5-8,12,ASSGGRDNQPQH
TRBV30,10,AWTNRGHEQY
TRBV5-1,15,ASSGSGGAQGANVLT
TRBV7-3,10,ASSSLTDTQY
TRBV4-3,13,ASSQGLAGGLEQF
TRBV6-6,11,ASSYAQGYEQF
TRBV7-2,12,ASSTAGQPGELF